These 21 T cell receptor beta chains came from one sample sequenced in a study of blood T cell repertoires in COVID-19 (TCRdb year 2020). The library was prepared using the immunoSEQ multiplex PCR assay. TCRdb provides this immuneACCESS table in a form limited to in-frame rearrangements. Some clones are lacking; in checked studies, under half of them reflect an unresolved V gene, and why the rest are absent is not known. Present in this sample are roughly 150,000 clones, 80% of which were seen just once. The top ten hold roughly 3.5% of the sample. The sample was PBMCs or T cells enriched from blood (not recorded which). The receptors originated from an older woman who had recovered from COVID-19.

The chain uses TRBV7-9 and TRBJ1-4; D not certain. The CDR3 runs 14 residues. CDR1 and CDR2 (germline): SEHNR, FQNEAQ (reference sequence). V was shortened by 4 bases and J by 8 bases, with 14 bases between the two germline ends. CDR3 region: CASSYMRGSEKLFF. CDR3 sequence (DNA): TGTGCCAGCAGCTATATGCGGGGATCGGAAAAACTGTTTTTT.

The J gene is TRBJ1-4, the V gene TRBV5-1; D is perhaps TRBD1 (6 bases). CDR3 size: 16 residues. The germline CDR1 and CDR2 sequences are SGHRS and YFSETQ. Trimming cost V 0 bases and J 7 bases, with 16 bases left between them. CDR3 coding DNA: TGCGCCAGCAGCTTGGAGTACGTCGGCAGGGGTGAAAAACTGTTTTTT. Protein product: CASSLEYVGRGEKLFF.

The V gene is TRBV7-3, the J gene TRBJ2-3; 10 nucleotides align to TRBD1. V gave up 4 bases and J gave up 6 bases; unmatched junction bases: 7. The CDR3 covers 15 residues. The V gene's germline CDR1 is SGHTA and CDR2 FQGTGA. CDR3 sequence: CASSYRQGAGDTQYF. CDR3 DNA sequence: TGTGCCAGCAGCTACCGACAGGGGGCCGGGGATACGCAGTATTTT.

The rearrangement links TRBV30 to TRBJ2-5; 7 nucleotides line up with TRBD2. CDR3 size: 15 residues. Looked up from germline, CDR1 is GTSNPN and CDR2 is SVGIG (reference sequence). Losses at the gene ends were 0 bases for V and 5 bases for J; bases not matched to a gene: 9. The CDR3 DNA reads as TGTGCCTGGAGTGTACGGACGGGGGGACGGGAGACCCAGTACTTC. The encoded protein is CAWSVRTGGRETQYF.

V and J are TRBV5-1 and TRBJ1-1, with TRBD1 as a possible D gene (5 bases). The CDR3 spans 14 residues. The germline V gene has CDR1 SGHRS and CDR2 YFSETQ. V was pared by 0 bases and J by 10 bases, with 16 bases between. The CDR3 DNA reads as TGCGCCAGCAGCTTGGAGGGGAGGGGTTTCGGAGCTTTCTTT. Translating it yields CASSLEGRGFGAFF.

This sequence joins TRBV5-1 and TRBJ1-5; D not resolved. Per the germline V gene, CDR1 is SGHRS and CDR2 is YFSETQ. The length of the CDR3 is 11 residues. V lost 9 bases and J lost 0, with 4 bases in between. CDR3 region: CAKYSNQPQHF. CDR3 sequence (DNA): TGCGCCAAATATAGCAATCAGCCCCAGCATTTT.

The chain has TRBV9 and TRBJ1-6, with 9 bases lining up with TRBD1. The CDR3 loop spans 17 amino acids. Germline CDR1 and CDR2: SGDLS and YYNGEE. With 3 bases clipped from V and 8 bases from J, the junction kept 12 bases outside the gene matches. CDR3 sequence: CASSAEAGTGWYSPLHF. CDR3 nucleotide sequence: TGTGCCAGCAGCGCAGAGGCCGGGACAGGGTGGTATTCACCCCTCCACTTT.

V and J are TRBV11-3 and TRBJ1-1, with 8 bases aligning to TRBD1. Germline V gene lookup returns CDR1 SGHNT and CDR2 YENEEA. CDR3 length: 13 residues. V shed 5 bases, J shed 7 bases, and the junction held 6 bases outside the gene matches. CDR3 coding DNA: TGTGCCAGCAGCACCGGACAGGGCTTTGAAGCTTTCTTT. Residues: CASSTGQGFEAFF.

This chain links TRBV5-1 with TRBJ1-4; TRBD1 agrees at 8 bases. The V gene's germline CDR1 is SGHRS and CDR2 YFSETQ. The V segment lost 0 bases and the J segment 4 bases; nucleotides outside the gene matches: 8. The CDR3 is made up of 17 amino acids. The CDR3 protein is CASSLGDRQGSNEKLFF. For the CDR3, the DNA is TGCGCCAGCAGCTTGGGCGATAGACAGGGGAGTAATGAAAAACTGTTTTTT.

The chain uses TRBV5-1 and TRBJ2-7, with TRBD1 identical over 8 bases. Germline assignment: CDR1 SGHRS and CDR2 YFSETQ. V was clipped by 4 bases and J by 6 bases; unmatched bases: 6. The CDR3 contains 13 residues. The CDR3 protein is CASSVGQGGEQYF. DNA of the CDR3: TGCGCCAGCAGCGTAGGACAGGGAGGCGAGCAGTACTTC.

Ten or more counts support this clone. The J gene is TRBJ2-7, the V gene TRBV12-3 or TRBV12-4; D unresolved. V lost 3 bases and J lost 3, with 6 bases in between. The CDR3 is 12 amino acids. Here the CDR3 DNA reads TGTGCCAGCAGTTTCGGGTACTACGAGCAGTACTTC. Its translation is CASSFGYYEQYF.

The gene calls are TRBV20-1 and TRBJ1-4; D ambiguous. Trimming took off 6 bases at V and 4 bases at J, with 6 bases between the two ends. CDR1 is DFQATT and CDR2 is SNEGSKA in the germline V gene (reference sequence). The CDR3 runs 11 residues. CDR3 amino acids: CSALYNEKLFF. In DNA form, the CDR3 reads TGCAGTGCACTTTATAATGAAAAACTGTTTTTT.

V usage is TRBV28 and J usage is TRBJ2-3, with 8 positions matching TRBD2. V shed 8 bases, J shed 0 bases, and the junction held 7 bases outside the gene matches. The germline CDR1 and CDR2 sequences are MDHEN and SYDVKM. The CDR3 is made up of 15 amino acids. CDR3 loop: CASRGGGGSTDTQYF. The CDR3 DNA sequence: TGTGCCAGCCGAGGCGGCGGGGGGAGCACAGATACGCAGTATTTT.

This clone has just a few counts. The J gene is TRBJ1-5, the V gene TRBV2; 8 bases are shared with TRBD1. Per the germline V gene, CDR1 is SNHLY and CDR2 is FYNNEI. The CDR3 totals 15 residues. V gave up 8 bases and J gave up 4 bases; unmatched junction bases: 10. DNA of the CDR3: TGTGCCAGCTATATGACCGGACAGGGAAATCAGCCCCAGCATTTT. This gives the protein CASYMTGQGNQPQHF.

The chain links TRBV7-2 to TRBJ1-5; 7 bases agree with TRBD1. Trimming removed 5 bases from V and 4 bases from J; junction bases left unmatched: 8. CDR1 SGHTA and CDR2 FQGNSA come from the germline V gene. The CDR3 spans 15 residues. The CDR3 nucleotides read TGTGCCAGCAGCATACAGGGGACTGTTAATCAGCCCCAGCATTTT. It translates to CASSIQGTVNQPQHF.

This clone was picked up a small number of times. J is TRBJ1-4 and V is TRBV30; perhaps TRBD1 as D (5 bases). This CDR3 contains 14 residues. CDR1 GTSNPN and CDR2 SVGIG come from the germline V gene (reference sequence). V was pared by 5 bases and J by 10 bases, with 20 bases between. The CDR3 coding sequence is TGTGCCTGGGGGTCGTCCGGGACTCAGGGAAAACTGTTTTTT. Encoded protein: CAWGSSGTQGKLFF.

The chain couples TRBV6-5 to TRBJ1-2; possibly TRBD1 for D (6 bases). Germline-derived CDR1 and CDR2 are MNHEY and SVGAGI. There are 13 residues in the CDR3. Trimming took off 7 bases at V and 4 bases at J, with 13 bases between the two ends. The CDR3 loop is CASNYGQIYGYTF. The CDR3, as DNA: TGTGCCAGCAACTATGGACAGATCTATGGCTACACCTTC.

J is TRBJ1-2 and V is TRBV6-5; perhaps TRBD1 as D (5 bases). Per germline, CDR1 MNHEY and CDR2 SVGAGI. The CDR3 covers 13 residues. With 6 bases removed from V and 5 bases from J, the gap between germline ends came to 13 bases. CDR3 protein: CASRSTAKYGYTF. The CDR3 DNA is TGTGCCAGCAGGTCGACAGCCAAATATGGCTACACCTTC.

The chain links TRBV19 to TRBJ2-3; TRBD2 is a possible D gene (5 bases). The germline CDR1 and CDR2 sequences are LNHDA and SQIVND (reference sequence). Trimming took off 1 base at V and 4 bases at J, with 6 bases between the two ends. The CDR3 is 13 residues long. The CDR3 loop is CASSIGRPDTQYF. The CDR3 nucleotides read TGTGCCAGTAGTATAGGGAGGCCAGATACGCAGTATTTT.

The chain couples TRBV11-2 to TRBJ1-3; no firm D call. The CDR3 has 16 residues. Germline CDR1 SGHAT, CDR2 FQNNGV. Deletions cut 2 bases from V and 0 bases from J, with 11 bases between. The CDR3 protein is CASSLHTSVSGNTIYF. The CDR3 nucleotides are TGTGCCAGCAGCTTACACACCAGCGTCTCTGGAAACACCATATATTTT.

The chain links TRBV5-1 to TRBJ1-5; D gene uncertain. Germline CDR1 is SGHRS and CDR2 is YFSETQ. The CDR3 runs 13 residues. V lost 3 bases and J 5 bases, leaving 9 bases between the germline ends. The CDR3 reads CASSWTSDQPQHF. The CDR3 region has the DNA TGCGCCAGCAGCTGGACTTCAGATCAGCCCCAGCATTTT.